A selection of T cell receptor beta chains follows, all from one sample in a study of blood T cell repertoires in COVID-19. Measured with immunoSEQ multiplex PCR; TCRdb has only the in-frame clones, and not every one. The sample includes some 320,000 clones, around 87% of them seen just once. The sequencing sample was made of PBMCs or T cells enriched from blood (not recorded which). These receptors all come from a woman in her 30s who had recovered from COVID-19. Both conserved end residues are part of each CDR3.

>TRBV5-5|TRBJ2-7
CASSGHSEQYF
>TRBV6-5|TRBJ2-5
CAAAAGGIQEPQYF
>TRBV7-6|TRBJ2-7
CASSPQRGAYEQYF
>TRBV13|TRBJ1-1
CASTRQVGGTEAFF
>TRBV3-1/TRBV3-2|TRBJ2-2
CASSQEGTGDTGELFF
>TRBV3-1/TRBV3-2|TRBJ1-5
CASSQDTQPNQPQHF
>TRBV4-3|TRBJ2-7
CASSQDRDYRYEQYF
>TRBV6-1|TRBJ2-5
CASSELRGGKETQYF
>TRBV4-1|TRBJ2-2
CASSRTSIAGDTGELFF
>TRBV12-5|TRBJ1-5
CASGWGVEQEGRQPQHF
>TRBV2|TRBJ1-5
CATLRDSNQPQHF
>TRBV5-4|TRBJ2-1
CASSLPPLGLAGGLYNEQFF
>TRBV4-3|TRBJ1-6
CASSQEQGYSPLHF
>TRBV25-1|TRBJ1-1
CASSFQGGNTEAFF
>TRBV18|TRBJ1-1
CASSHETGMNTEAFF
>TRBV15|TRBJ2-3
CATSNGGDTQYF
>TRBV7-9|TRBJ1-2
CASSPSAGGMDGYTF
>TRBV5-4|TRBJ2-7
CASSLETLLDGQGAYEQYF
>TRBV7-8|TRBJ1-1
CASSLVETGVMNTEAFF
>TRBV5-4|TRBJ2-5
CASSLLAGAGETQYF
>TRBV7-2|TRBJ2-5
CASRRDSGKETQYF
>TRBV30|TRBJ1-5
CAWSAGITDQPQHF
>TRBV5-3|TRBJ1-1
CARSTTPGQGFTLGTEAFF
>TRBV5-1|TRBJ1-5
CASSPGTQLDQPQHF
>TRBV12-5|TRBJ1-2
CASAPSSGAHYGYTF
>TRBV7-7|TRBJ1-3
CASSSGPGTGNTIYF
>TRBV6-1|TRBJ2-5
CASSVIRLPGLETQYF
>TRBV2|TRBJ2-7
CASRISYEQYF
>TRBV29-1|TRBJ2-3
CSVGDSYTDTQYF
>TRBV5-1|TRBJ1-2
CASSLRGQMGYTF
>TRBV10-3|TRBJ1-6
CAIDDRTYSPLHF
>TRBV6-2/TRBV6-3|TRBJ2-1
CASSRQGPSYNEQFF
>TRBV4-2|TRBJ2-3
CASSPRLAGDPVDTQYF
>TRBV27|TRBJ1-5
CASSLSFGQPQHF
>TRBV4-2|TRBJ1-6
CASSQESSYNSPLHF
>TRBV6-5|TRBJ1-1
CASSYGGQPMNTEAFF
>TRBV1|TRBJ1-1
CTSSLWRRPNTEAFF
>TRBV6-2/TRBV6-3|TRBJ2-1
CASSYTPGYNEQFF
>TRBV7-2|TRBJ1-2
CASSLGGPGAYGYTF
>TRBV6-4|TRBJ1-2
CASGNRGGYGYTF
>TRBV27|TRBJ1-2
CASRPTDRGLHGYTF
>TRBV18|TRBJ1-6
CASSPSNSPLHF
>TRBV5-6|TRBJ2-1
CASSRLGPSGDNEQFF
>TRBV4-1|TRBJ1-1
CASSQVGAGTEAFF
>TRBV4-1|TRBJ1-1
CASSYPGARSTEAFF
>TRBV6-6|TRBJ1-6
CASGDSSYNSPLHF
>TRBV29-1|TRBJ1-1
CSVGQGGTEAFF